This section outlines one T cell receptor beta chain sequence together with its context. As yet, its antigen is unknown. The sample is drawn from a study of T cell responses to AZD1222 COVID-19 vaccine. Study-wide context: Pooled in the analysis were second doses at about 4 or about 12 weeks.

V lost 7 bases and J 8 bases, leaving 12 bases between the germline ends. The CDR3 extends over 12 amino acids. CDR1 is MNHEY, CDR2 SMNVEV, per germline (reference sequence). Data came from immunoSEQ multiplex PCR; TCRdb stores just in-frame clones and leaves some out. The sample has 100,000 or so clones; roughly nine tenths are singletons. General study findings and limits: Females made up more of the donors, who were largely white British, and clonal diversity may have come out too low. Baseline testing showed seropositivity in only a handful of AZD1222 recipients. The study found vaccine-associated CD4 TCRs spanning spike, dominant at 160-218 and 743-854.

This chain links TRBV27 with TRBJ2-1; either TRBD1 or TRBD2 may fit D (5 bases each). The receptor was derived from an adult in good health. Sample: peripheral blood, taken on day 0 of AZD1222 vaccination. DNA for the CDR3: TGTGCCAGCAACCCCTCGGGACATGAGCAGTTCTTC. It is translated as CASNPSGHEQFF.